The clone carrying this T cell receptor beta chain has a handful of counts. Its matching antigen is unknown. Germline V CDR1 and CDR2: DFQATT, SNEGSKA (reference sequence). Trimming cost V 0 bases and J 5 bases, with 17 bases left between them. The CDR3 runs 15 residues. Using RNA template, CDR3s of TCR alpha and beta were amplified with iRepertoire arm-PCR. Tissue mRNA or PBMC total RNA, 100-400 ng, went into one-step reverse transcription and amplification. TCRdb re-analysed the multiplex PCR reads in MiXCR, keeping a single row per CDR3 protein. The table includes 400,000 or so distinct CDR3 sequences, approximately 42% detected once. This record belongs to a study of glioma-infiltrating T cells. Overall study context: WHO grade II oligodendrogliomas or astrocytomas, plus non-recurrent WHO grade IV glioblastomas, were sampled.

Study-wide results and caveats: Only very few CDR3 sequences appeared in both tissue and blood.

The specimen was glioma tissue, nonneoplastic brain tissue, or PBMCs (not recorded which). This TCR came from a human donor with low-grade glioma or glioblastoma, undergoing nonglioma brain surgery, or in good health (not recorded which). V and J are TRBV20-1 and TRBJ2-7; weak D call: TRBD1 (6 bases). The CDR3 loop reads CSARDRRQGRHEQYF. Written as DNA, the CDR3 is TGCAGTGCTAGAGATCGTCGGCAGGGGAGACACGAGCAGTACTTC.